This TCR beta chain came from a study of blood T cell repertoires in COVID-19. The CDR3 is 16 residues long. With 7 bases removed from V and 0 bases from J, the gap between germline ends came to 18 bases. Germline CDR1 MNHEY, CDR2 SMNVEV (reference sequence). Methods used by the authors: Reference gene primer amplification yielded estimated nucleated cell counts. Clones were read by immunoSEQ multiplex PCR, and TCRdb kept only the in-frame ones, dropping some. The DNA was the basis for D and trimming; V, J and clone size are from that table. The sample holds 110,000 to 150,000 clones; over 75% are singletons and the top ten take 1.7%.

The gene calls are TRBV27 and TRBJ2-5; D call uncertain. This receptor was obtained from a woman aged 45-59 years with acute or convalescent COVID-19. Sequenced sample: peripheral blood. CDR3 loop: CASKAGLAEYQETQYF. The CDR3 DNA reads TGTGCCAGCAAGGCAGGTTTGGCTGAGTACCAAGAGACCCAGTACTTC.